Listed below are T cell receptor beta chains from one sample, sequenced in a study of cytomegalovirus exposure and HLA in healthy donors. The repertoire was sequenced with immunoSEQ multiplex PCR; TCRdb's copy has only in-frame clones and lacks some. The sample gives around 140,000 clones, 70% to 80% of which show up once; about 2% is in the top ten. The source material was PBMCs. The receptors shown here come from a woman aged 55-75 years in good health and CMV-seropositive. Both conserved end residues are part of each CDR3. The D gene is left open where the match is weak. Expanded clones are given a class, and other clones once, few, many or no size at all.

clone_size j_call v_call d_call cdr3_nt cdr3_aa
NA TRBJ2-7 TRBV9 NA TGTGCCAGCAGCTCCACAGGGTTGGGTTACGAGCAGTACTTC CASSSTGLGYEQYF
few TRBJ1-5 TRBV19 NA TGTGCCAGTACCGCAAGCTCAGGTTCCAATCAGCCCCAGCATTTT CASTASSGSNQPQHF
NA TRBJ1-2 TRBV28 TRBD1 TGTGCCAGCAGCTCCGGGACAGGCTCTATCTATGGCTACACCTTC CASSSGTGSIYGYTF
few TRBJ1-1 TRBV19 NA TGTGCCAGTAGTTCCCTCGACGCGGCACGGGGGATGAACACTGAAGCTTTCTTT CASSSLDAARGMNTEAFF
NA TRBJ1-5 TRBV19 TRBD1 TGTGCCAGTAGTCTGGGACAGGTCGGGTATAGCAATCAGCCCCAGCATTTT CASSLGQVGYSNQPQHF
NA TRBJ2-7 TRBV2 NA TGTGCCAGCAGTGAACCCCCCCCCTCCGAGCAGTACTTC CASSEPPPSEQYF
NA TRBJ2-1 TRBV30 NA TGTGCCTGGATCACGGAGGGCAATGAGCAGTTCTTC CAWITEGNEQFF
NA TRBJ2-3 TRBV5-1 TRBD1 TGCGCCAGCAGCCTGTCCCAGGGGGCAGATACGCAGTATTTT CASSLSQGADTQYF
NA TRBJ1-6 TRBV27 TRBD1 TGTGCCAGCAGGTGGGGACAGGCCCTTAATTCACCCCTCCACTTT CASRWGQALNSPLHF
NA TRBJ2-1 TRBV2 NA TGTGCCAGCAGTGAATGGGCGGGCAATGAGCAGTTCTTC CASSEWAGNEQFF
few TRBJ2-7 TRBV6-5 TRBD1 TGTGCCAGCAGCCGGACAGGGGGACCCTACGAGCAGTACTTC CASSRTGGPYEQYF
NA TRBJ2-7 TRBV5-1 NA TGCGCCAGCAGCTTGGGGGGGACGGGAGACTACGAGCAGTACTTC CASSLGGTGDYEQYF
NA TRBJ1-5 TRBV19 NA TGTGCCACATCACGGGGGGTATATAGCAATCAGCCCCAGCATTTT CATSRGVYSNQPQHF
NA TRBJ1-2 TRBV13 NA TGTGCCAGCAGCGCCGGAGACAGGAGGAACTATGGCTACACCTTC CASSAGDRRNYGYTF
NA TRBJ2-1 TRBV7-3 NA TGTGCCAGCAGCTTACTGGGGGGAGGCACTTACAATGAGCAGTTCTTC CASSLLGGGTYNEQFF
NA TRBJ1-1 TRBV27 TRBD1 TGTGCCAGCAGTTTCGGGACAGTGAACACTGAAGCTTTCTTT CASSFGTVNTEAFF
once TRBJ2-7 TRBV5-4 NA TGTGCCAGCAGCGGTGGTGGTGGCGGGCGGGAGCAGTACTTC CASSGGGGGREQYF
NA TRBJ2-3 TRBV25-1 NA TGTGCCAGCAGCTTCGGGAGCACAGATACGCAGTATTTT CASSFGSTDTQYF
few TRBJ1-5 TRBV6-1 TRBD1 TGTGCCAGCGGGGGACAGGGGGTTGGGGCCCAGCATTTT CASGGQGVGAQHF
NA TRBJ2-2 TRBV19 TRBD1 TGTGCCAGTAGCCCCGGGACAGGGGTGGGCGGGGAGCTGTTTTTT CASSPGTGVGGELFF
NA TRBJ1-1 TRBV28 TRBD1 TGTGCCAGCAGACTGGACAGGGAGAACACTGAAGCTTTCTTT CASRLDRENTEAFF
NA TRBJ1-5 TRBV6-5 TRBD1 TGTGCCAGCAGTATCAGGGGGTCGGGCAATCAGCCCCAGCATTTT CASSIRGSGNQPQHF
NA TRBJ2-6 TRBV5-6 TRBD2 TGTGCCAGCAGCCGCGGGGGGGCGCGAACTGGGGCCAACGTCCTGACTTTC CASSRGGARTGANVLTF
NA TRBJ1-1 TRBV28 TRBD1 TGTGCCAGCCTACAGGGGGGGGACACTGAAGCTTTCTTT CASLQGGDTEAFF
NA TRBJ1-5 TRBV28 NA TGTGCCAGCAGTCCCCCCGCCAGGGTTCGTAGCAATCAGCCCCAGCATTTT CASSPPARVRSNQPQHF
NA TRBJ1-1 TRBV20-1 NA TGCAGTGCTAGCAGATACACTGAAGCTTTCTTT CSASRYTEAFF
NA TRBJ2-7 TRBV6-5 NA TGTGCCAGCAGTGACGGGACACTATTCTACGAGCAGTACTTC CASSDGTLFYEQYF
NA TRBJ2-3 TRBV9 TRBD2 TGTGCCAGCAGCGCAACAGGGGGGGACAAGTGGGCTAGCGGGAGAAGCACAGATACGCAGTATTTT CASSATGGDKWASGRSTDTQYF
NA TRBJ2-1 TRBV5-6 NA TGTGCCAGCAGCCTGGGACTTCTCTCCTACAATGAGCAGTTCTTC CASSLGLLSYNEQFF
NA TRBJ2-7 TRBV6-1 TRBD2 TGTGCCAGCAACCTACTAGCGGGAACTTCCTACGAGCAGTACTTC CASNLLAGTSYEQYF
NA TRBJ2-3 TRBV5-1 TRBD2 TGCGCCAGCAGATTGTGGCGGGAGTCAGATACGCAGTATTTT CASRLWRESDTQYF
NA TRBJ1-5 TRBV19 TRBD1 TGTGCCAGTAGTATAGATGGAGGACAGGCCCCTTTTCCCCAGCATTTT CASSIDGGQAPFPQHF
once TRBJ1-2 TRBV9 NA TGTGCCAGCAGCGTAGTTGGAACAGGCTATGGCTACACCTTC CASSVVGTGYGYTF
NA TRBJ2-1 TRBV4-2 TRBD2 TGTGCCAGCAGTAACCCGGGACTAGCGGGATCTAATGAGCAGTTCTTC CASSNPGLAGSNEQFF
few TRBJ2-1 TRBV5-1 TRBD2 TGCGCCAGCAGCTTGGGACTAGCGGGAATCGATGAGCAGTTCTTC CASSLGLAGIDEQFF
NA TRBJ2-7 TRBV25-1 NA TGTGCCAGCCTCCCCTCGACAGGAACCTACGAGCAGTACTTC CASLPSTGTYEQYF
NA TRBJ1-5 TRBV28 TRBD1 TGTGCCAGCAGGGAGGACAGGGTTCAGCCCCAGCATTTT CASREDRVQPQHF
few TRBJ2-7 TRBV6-5 TRBD1 TGTGCCAGCAGTTCGGACAGGGGGCGACTCTCCTACGAGCAGTACTTC CASSSDRGRLSYEQYF
NA TRBJ2-5 TRBV10-2 TRBD1 TGCGCCAGCGGGGGACAGGGACCCCAAGAGACCCAGTACTTC CASGGQGPQETQYF
NA TRBJ1-1 TRBV28 NA TGTGCCAGCCGAAGGGAGGGGGAAGCTTTCTTT CASRREGEAFF
NA TRBJ1-1 TRBV7-9 TRBD1 TGTGCCAGCAGACAGCAGGGGGCAAGTGAAGCTTTCTTT CASRQQGASEAFF
NA TRBJ1-1 TRBV7-9 NA TGTGCCAGCAGCTTAATCAGGGGCACTGAAGCTTTCTTT CASSLIRGTEAFF
NA TRBJ2-3 TRBV2 NA TGTGCCAGCAGTGGTTTTTCAGGCACAGATACGCAGTATTTT CASSGFSGTDTQYF
NA TRBJ1-1 TRBV2 NA TGTGCCAGCAGTCTTTGGCCTAACCAGGGGGCTTTCTTT CASSLWPNQGAFF
once TRBJ1-3 TRBV5-1 TRBD1 TGCGCCAGCAGCGCGGACAGGGAGGCAAACACCATATATTTT CASSADREANTIYF
NA TRBJ1-5 TRBV9 TRBD1 TGTGCCAGCACCCTTGGGGGGACAGTCAATCAGCCCCAGCATTTT CASTLGGTVNQPQHF
NA TRBJ2-6 TRBV27 TRBD2 TGTGCCAGCAGTACACTAGCGGGAGTGACTGGGGCCAACGTCCTGACTTTC CASSTLAGVTGANVLTF
NA TRBJ2-1 TRBV7-9 TRBD2 TGTGCCAGCAGCTTAACTAGCGGGGGAGGGAATGAGCAGTTCTTC CASSLTSGGGNEQFF
NA TRBJ1-1 TRBV7-3 TRBD1 TGTGCCAGCAGCCCGGGACAGGGAATCGCTGAAGCTTTCTTT CASSPGQGIAEAFF
NA TRBJ2-3 TRBV2 TRBD2 TGTGCCAGCAGTGAGATAGCGGGAGGGCCAGGTACGCAGTATTTT CASSEIAGGPGTQYF